This T cell receptor beta chain originates from a study of blood T cell repertoires in COVID-19. As for the study in general: T cells, B-cell-depleted T cells, or PBMCs supplied cDNA or gDNA.

The table came from immunoSEQ multiplex PCR; TCRdb's copy has only in-frame clones and leaves some out. The repertoire includes about 160,000 clones, roughly 80% of them detected once, and roughly 13% sits in the top ten. The CDR3 extends over 14 amino acids. The germline CDR1 and CDR2 sequences are SGHTS and YDEGEE. With 0 bases removed from V and 4 bases from J, the gap between germline ends came to 8 bases. The specimen sequenced was peripheral blood. This receptor was obtained from a woman older than 75 with acute or convalescent COVID-19. J is TRBJ1-5 and V is TRBV5-8; D remains ambiguous. The CDR3 coding sequence is TGTGCCAGCAGCTTGGGTCAGATTAATCAGCCCCAGCATTTT. Translating it yields CASSLGQINQPQHF.